The 20 T cell receptor beta chains below all came from one sample that was sequenced in a study of Ad26.COV2.S vaccination and SARS-CoV-2 variants. Treatment denoted: around 19 received Ad26.COV2.S at low or high dose, single or two shots; about 5 received placebo; per-sample allocation not given. Sampling took place 63 days after the first vaccine or placebo injection. Only in-frame clones appear in the TCRdb table, and some are missing; sequencing was by immunoSEQ multiplex PCR. The repertoire holds some 390,000 clones, approximately 91% seen once, with 1.5% to 2% in the top ten. The source material was peripheral blood, sampled in a trial of Ad26.COV2.S vaccine versus placebo. Every receptor here comes from a person aged 18-65 years who received the Ad26.COV2.S COVID-19 vaccine or a placebo.

CDR3 in DNA: TGCGCCAGCAGCCGGGGGGCCGGAGGTACAGATACGCAGTATTTT. Protein sequence: CASSRGAGGTDTQYF. The rearrangement links TRBV4-3 to TRBJ2-3; D may be TRBD1 or TRBD2 (6 bases each). This CDR3 has 15 residues. V dropped 4 bases and J dropped 3 bases, with 14 bases sitting between them. CDR1 is LGHNA and CDR2 is YSLEER in the germline V gene.

This rearrangement joins TRBV5-6 to TRBJ1-6, with D possibly TRBD1 on 5 matching bases. V dropped 0 bases and J dropped 5 bases, with 12 bases sitting between them. The germline gives CDR1 SGHDT, CDR2 YYEEEE. The CDR3 spans 16 residues. The CDR3 nucleotides are TGTGCCAGCAGCTTGGCGGGTCAGGGTGATAATTCACCCCTCCACTTT. Amino acids: CASSLAGQGDNSPLHF. The complete variable domain, with remaining parts taken from reference TRBV5-6 and TRBJ1-6, reads DAGVTQSPTHLIKTRGQQVTLRCSPKSGHDTVSWYQQALGQGPQFIFQYYEEEERQRGNFPDRFSGHQFPNYSSELNVNALLLGDSALYLCASSLAGQGDNSPLHFGNGTRLTVT.

This chain links TRBV6-6 with TRBJ2-3; no clear D. This CDR3 contains 14 residues. Germline CDR1 reads MNHNY; CDR2 reads SVGAGI (reference sequence). The V end lost 2 bases, the J end lost 1 base, and 7 bases lay between the germline ends. This CDR3 is CASSYVVGTDTQYF. The CDR3 DNA is TGTGCCAGCAGTTACGTTGTGGGCACAGATACGCAGTATTTT.

The V call is TRBV5-1, the J call TRBJ2-1; D gene uncertain. This CDR3 spans 18 amino acids. The V end was cut by 2 bases, the J end by 3 bases, with 21 bases between. In germline, CDR1 is SGHRS, CDR2 YFSETQ. The CDR3 nucleotides are TGCGCCAGCAGCTTCCTCCCGGTTGGCTTGGGCGACTACAATGAGCAGTTCTTC. Protein sequence: CASSFLPVGLGDYNEQFF.

The chain joins TRBV27 to TRBJ1-3, with no clear D. The CDR3 is 14 residues long. The V gene's germline CDR1 is MNHEY and CDR2 SMNVEV (reference sequence). The germline V and J ends were trimmed by 0 bases and 4 bases, with 7 bases remaining between them. Here the CDR3 reads CASSLSSVGNTIYF. As DNA, the CDR3 is TGTGCCAGCAGTTTATCCTCGGTCGGAAACACCATATATTTT.

This clone qualifies as medium-sized (0.01 to 0.1%). CDR3 protein: CASSPQRGQFF. The CDR3 nucleotides are TGTGCCAGCAGCCCACAGCGGGGGCAGTTCTTC. This chain uses TRBV7-3 with TRBJ2-1; 7 bases are a match to TRBD2. V was clipped by 5 bases and J by 12 bases; unmatched bases: 4. The CDR3 spans 11 residues. Germline CDR1 SGHTA, CDR2 FQGTGA.

The chain couples TRBV9 to TRBJ1-1; D is perhaps TRBD1 (5 bases). This CDR3 is 15 amino acids long. Germline loops: CDR1 SGDLS, CDR2 YYNGEE. Trimming took 1 base from V and 1 from J, leaving 11 bases between them. CDR3 coding DNA: TGTGCCAGCAGCGTACGAGCCCAGGGGAACACTGAAGCTTTCTTT. Translated: CASSVRAQGNTEAFF.

A note on this clone: One end of the junction does not line up with germline, which may come from a read error. The genes are TRBV6-2 or TRBV6-3 and TRBJ1-2; D is unresolved. The germline V gene has CDR1 MNHEY and CDR2 SVGEGT. The CDR3 runs to 14 residues. CDR3 sequence (DNA): TGTGCCAGCAGTAACTCTGGGAGTGTGGATGGCTACACCTTC. Amino acids: CASSNSGSVDGYTF.

This chain joins TRBV28 and TRBJ2-5; D perhaps matches TRBD2 (6 bases). The CDR3 covers 15 residues. Looked up from germline, CDR1 is MDHEN and CDR2 is SYDVKM. The germline V and J ends were trimmed by 5 bases and 1 base, with 14 bases remaining between them. The CDR3 here is CASSRWREPQETQYF. The CDR3 coding sequence is TGTGCCAGCAGTCGTTGGAGGGAGCCCCAAGAGACCCAGTACTTC. The full variable domain, in which reference TRBV28 and TRBJ2-5 provide the parts outside the CDR3, is DVKVTQSSRYLVKRTGEKVFLECVQDMDHENMFWYRQDPGLGLRLIYFSYDVKMKEKGDIPEGYSVSREKKERFSLILESASTNQTSMYLCASSRWREPQETQYFGPGTRLLVL.

The chain combines TRBV19 with TRBJ1-5, with TRBD1 identical over 9 bases. The CDR3 consists of 15 residues. The V gene end was trimmed by 7 bases and the J gene end by 9 bases; junction bases not matched to a gene: 13. The germline V gene encodes CDR1 LNHDA and CDR2 SQIVND (reference sequence). The CDR3 DNA follows: TGTGCCAGTACCTACGGGACAGGGCGAACCCGGCCCCAGCATTTT. Translated, it gives CASTYGTGRTRPQHF.

The chain employs TRBV30 and TRBJ2-1; the D is unclear. Per germline, CDR1 GTSNPN and CDR2 SVGIG (reference sequence). This CDR3 has 11 residues. The germline V and J ends were trimmed by 2 bases and 10 bases, with 9 bases remaining between them. The CDR3 nucleotides are TGTGCCTGGAGTTACGGAAACGAGCAGTTCTTC. Translated, it gives CAWSYGNEQFF.

This clone was detected only a few times. J is TRBJ1-3 and V is TRBV28; D uncertain. V lost 5 bases and J 4 bases, leaving 6 bases between the germline ends. The CDR3 covers 12 residues. Germline CDR1 reads MDHEN; CDR2 reads SYDVKM. CDR3 bases: TGTGCCAGCAGTCAGACAGGAAACACCATATATTTT. Amino acid sequence: CASSQTGNTIYF.

In regard to this clone: The same CDR3 can be traced to other DNA sequences in this sample. This chain joins TRBV7-2 and TRBJ2-7; D is perhaps TRBD1 or TRBD2 (5 bases each). Trimming removed 0 bases at V and 6 bases at J, with 9 bases between. The CDR3 runs to 13 residues. Germline-derived CDR1 and CDR2 are SGHTA and FQGNSA. CDR3 bases: TGTGCCAGCAGCTTAGCTGGGGACGGCGAGCAGTACTTC. As protein: CASSLAGDGEQYF.

Of note for this clone: Relative to the germline gene, one junction end is altered; a read error may explain this. In the same sample, other DNA sequences code for this CDR3. J is TRBJ1-1 and V is TRBV24-1; D is perhaps TRBD1 (5 bases). CDR1 is KGHDR and CDR2 is SFDVKD in the germline V gene. The CDR3 is 12 residues long. The CDR3 is CATSDLQGVGFF. DNA of the CDR3: TGCGCCACCAGTGATTTGCAGGGTGTTGGTTTCTTT.

The chain employs TRBV9 and TRBJ1-2; D is unclear. CDR3 length equals 14 residues. V lost 4 bases and J lost 4, with 14 bases in between. CDR1 is SGDLS and CDR2 is YYNGEE in the germline V gene. Written as DNA, the CDR3 is TGTGCCAGCAGCCCCCGACACACCTTCTATGGCTACACCTTC. It codes for CASSPRHTFYGYTF.

The chain is built from TRBV5-4 and TRBJ1-2; possible D gene TRBD1, 5 bases. The CDR3 is 17 amino acids. Germline loops: CDR1 SGHNT, CDR2 YYREEE (reference sequence). V lost 0 bases, J lost 0 bases, and 15 bases lay in between. Written as DNA, the CDR3 is TGTGCCAGCAGCTTGGGTGGGGAAGGGGCCGCTAACTATGGCTACACCTTC. It encodes CASSLGGEGAANYGYTF.

This chain joins TRBV4-2 and TRBJ1-2; TRBD1 might be the D (5 bases). Germline assignment: CDR1 LGHNA and CDR2 YNFKEQ. V gave up 0 bases and J gave up 4 bases, with 12 bases separating them. This CDR3 region has 15 residues. In DNA, the CDR3 is TGTGCCAGCAGCCAAGATAAGACCAGGGTCTATGGCTACACCTTC. Encoded protein: CASSQDKTRVYGYTF.

The rearrangement uses TRBV30 and TRBJ1-2; 9 positions agree with TRBD1. The germline CDR1 and CDR2 sequences are GTSNPN and SVGIG (reference sequence). Losses at the gene ends were 3 bases for V and 5 bases for J; bases not matched to a gene: 1. The length of the CDR3 is 12 residues. CDR3 sequence: CAWRGQGYGYTF. As DNA, the CDR3 is TGTGCCTGGAGAGGACAGGGGTATGGCTACACCTTC.

The rearrangement joins TRBV3-1 (or the pseudogene TRBV3-2) to TRBJ2-7, with 12 bases matching TRBD2. The CDR3 runs to 19 residues. Germline CDR1 reads LGHDT; CDR2 reads YNNKEL (reference sequence). V was pared by 4 bases and J by 4 bases, with 17 bases of the junction left unmatched. CDR3 sequence: CASSPTPQLAGGKLYEQYF. The CDR3 DNA is TGTGCCAGCAGCCCTACCCCTCAGCTAGCGGGAGGGAAACTTTACGAGCAGTACTTC.

V usage is TRBV6-5 and J usage is TRBJ2-5; 7 nucleotides match TRBD1. Per the germline V gene, CDR1 is MNHEY and CDR2 is SVGAGI. The J segment lost 2 bases and the V segment lost 5 bases, leaving 2 bases of the junction unmatched. The CDR3 covers 13 residues. The CDR3 DNA is TGTGCCAGCAGTCGACAGGGTCAAGAGACCCAGTACTTC. Encoded protein: CASSRQGQETQYF.